This TCR beta chain was captured by sequencing in a study of shared clonotypes between healthy human individuals. Points on this clone: Its specificity is unknown.

Naivety among CD8 cells was defined by CD45RO negativity and positive CCR7 selection, thereby excluding terminally differentiated effector memory CD45RA+ cells. CDR1 and CDR2 from the germline V gene are SEHNR and FQNEAQ (reference sequence). The CDR3 runs 13 residues. V lost 8 bases and J lost 4, with 9 bases in between. The data were produced by immunoSEQ multiplex PCR, yet TCRdb's version contains in-frame clones alone and is incomplete. The table shows approximately 2,200,000 clones, with 93% occurring only once. General observations from the study: Among the subsets, naive ones generally showed larger estimated richness than memory ones.

The specimen was naive CD8+ T cells from PBMCs. The chain links TRBV7-9 to TRBJ2-6; D tentatively fits TRBD1 or TRBD2 (5 bases each). The receptor comes from a man younger than 30 in good health. Some clones in this sample may be carry-over from other donors' samples. CDR3 sequence reads: CASEGSGANVLTF. The CDR3, as DNA: TGTGCCAGCGAGGGGTCGGGGGCCAACGTCCTGACTTTC.